This T cell receptor beta chain is drawn from a study of OX40 agonist ivuxolimab in advanced cancers. Background on the study: Intravenous ivuxolimab at 0.01 to 10 mg/kg was given to patients every 2 weeks. General study results and limits: Certain nonresponders additionally had low normalized T-cell clonal expansion. Not determined was the antigen specificity of the expanded peripheral T cells.

Concerning this clone itself: Its antigen is not known.

Measured with immunoSEQ multiplex PCR; TCRdb has only the in-frame clones, and not every one. Of tens of thousands of clones listed, around 84% are singletons. The CDR3 contains 15 residues. Trimming shortened V by 6 bases and J by 5 bases, and 17 bases separated the two germline ends. From germline, CDR1 is LGHNA and CDR2 YNFKEQ. J is TRBJ1-5 and V is TRBV4-2; TRBD1 is a possible D gene (5 bases). The receptor was isolated from an adult with an advanced solid tumor such as melanoma, head and neck, liver or kidney cancer. The sample in question was CD4+ or CD8+ T cells sorted from blood, obtained in a trial of the OX40 agonist ivuxolimab. CDR3 residues: CASSQGGLRDQPQHF. CDR3 nucleotide sequence: TGTGCCAGCAGTCAGGGTGGCCTAAGGGATCAGCCCCAGCATTTT.